The text below deals with one T cell receptor (beta chain). Its antigen remains unidentified. A read error may explain this, as a much larger clone is one base away. The data were obtained in a study of blood T cells in healthy people across ages. General observations from the study: TCR beta diversity tracked closely with naive T cell percentage.

PCR was performed a second time for about 7 to 12 cycles using a sample-barcoded 5' primer and a J-beta primer mix. Each cDNA molecule was tagged by a template-switch adaptor that had 12 random nucleotides. TCRdb itself ran the 5' RACE reads through MiXCR, one entry per CDR3 protein. The sample includes roughly 1,700,000 distinct CDR3 sequences, 25% to 30% of them seen just once. The germline gives CDR1 SQVTM, CDR2 ANQGSEA. The CDR3 sequence is 12 residues long. V dropped 8 bases and J dropped 7 bases, with 18 bases sitting between them. The source of this sequence is a woman in her thirties in good health. V gene TRBV29-1 combines with J gene TRBJ2-7; D call uncertain. The sequenced material came from blood. The chain's CDR3 is CSLAVGFGEQYF. The CDR3 DNA follows: TGCAGCCTTGCCGTCGGTTTCGGGGAGCAGTACTTC.